Here is one T cell receptor (beta chain) with its context. The CDR3 has 14 amino acids. From germline, CDR1 is SGHRS and CDR2 YFSETQ. Trimming cost V 1 base and J 9 bases, with 14 bases left between them. The sample comes from a study of OX40 agonist ivuxolimab in advanced cancers. Sequenced by immunoSEQ multiplex PCR; TCRdb stores in-frame clones only, minus some. The table includes tens of thousands of clones, just under 95% detected once. The sequenced sample was CD4+ or CD8+ T cells sorted from blood, obtained in a trial of the OX40 agonist ivuxolimab. This chain links TRBV5-1 with TRBJ2-1, with D uncertain. The TCR was taken from an adult with an advanced solid tumor such as melanoma, head and neck, liver or kidney cancer. Written as DNA, the CDR3 is TGCGCCAGCAGCTTGCCAACCGACCTTGGTGAGCAGTTCTTC. Protein: CASSLPTDLGEQFF.